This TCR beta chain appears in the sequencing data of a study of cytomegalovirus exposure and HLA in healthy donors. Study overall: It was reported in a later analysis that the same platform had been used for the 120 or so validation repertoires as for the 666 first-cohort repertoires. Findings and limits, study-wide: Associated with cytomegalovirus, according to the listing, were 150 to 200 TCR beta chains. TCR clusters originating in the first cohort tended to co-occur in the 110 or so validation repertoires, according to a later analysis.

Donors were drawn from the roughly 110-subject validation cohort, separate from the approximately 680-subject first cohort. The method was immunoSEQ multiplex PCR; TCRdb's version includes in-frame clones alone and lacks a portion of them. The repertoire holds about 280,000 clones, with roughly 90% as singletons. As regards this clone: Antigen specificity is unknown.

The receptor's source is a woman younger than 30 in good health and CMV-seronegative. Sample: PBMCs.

The CDR3 nucleotides read TGTGCCACGCGCCTCGACTCCTACAATGAGCAGTTCTTC. Translation gives CATRLDSYNEQFF. This chain links TRBV10-3 with TRBJ2-1; D remains unclear. The CDR3 sequence is 13 residues long. V was cut by 10 bases and J by 0 bases, with 10 bases left in between. Germline values: CDR1 ENHRY, CDR2 SYGVKD.